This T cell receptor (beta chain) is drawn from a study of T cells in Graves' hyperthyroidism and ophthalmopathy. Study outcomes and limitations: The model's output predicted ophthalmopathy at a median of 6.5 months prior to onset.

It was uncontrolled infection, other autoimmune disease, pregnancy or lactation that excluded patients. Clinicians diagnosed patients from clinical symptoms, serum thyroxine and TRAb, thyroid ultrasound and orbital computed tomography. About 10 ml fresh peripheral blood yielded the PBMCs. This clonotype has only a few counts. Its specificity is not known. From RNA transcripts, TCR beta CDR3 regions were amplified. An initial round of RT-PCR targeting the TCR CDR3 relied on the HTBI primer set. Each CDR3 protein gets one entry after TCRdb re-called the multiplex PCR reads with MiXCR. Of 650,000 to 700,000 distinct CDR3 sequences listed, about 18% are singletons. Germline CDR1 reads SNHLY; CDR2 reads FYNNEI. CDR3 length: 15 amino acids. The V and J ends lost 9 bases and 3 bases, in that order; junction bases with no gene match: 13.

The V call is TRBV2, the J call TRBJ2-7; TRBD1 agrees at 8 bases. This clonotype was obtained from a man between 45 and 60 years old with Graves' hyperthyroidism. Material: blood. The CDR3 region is CARQSGTGSYYEQYF. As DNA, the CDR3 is TGTGCCAGGCAATCCGGGACAGGCAGCTACTACGAGCAGTACTTC. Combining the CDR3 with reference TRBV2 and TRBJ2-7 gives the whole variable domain EPEVTQTPSHQVTQMGQEVILRCVPISNHLYFYWYRQILGQKVEFLVSFYNNEISEKSEIFDDQFSVERPDGSNFTLKIRSTKLEDSAMYFCARQSGTGSYYEQYFGPGTRLTVT.